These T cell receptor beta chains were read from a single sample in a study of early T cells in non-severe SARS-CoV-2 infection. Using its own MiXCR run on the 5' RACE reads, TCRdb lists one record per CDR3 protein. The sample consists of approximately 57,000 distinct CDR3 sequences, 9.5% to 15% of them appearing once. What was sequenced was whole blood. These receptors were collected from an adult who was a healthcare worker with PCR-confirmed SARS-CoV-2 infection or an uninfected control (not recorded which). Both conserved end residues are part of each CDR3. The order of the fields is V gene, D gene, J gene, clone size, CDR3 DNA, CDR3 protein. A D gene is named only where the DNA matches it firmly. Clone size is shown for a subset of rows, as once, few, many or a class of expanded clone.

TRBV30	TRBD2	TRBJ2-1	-	TGTGCCTGGAGTGGGCTAGCGGGGGAGAGGAGCTCCTACAATGAGCAGTTCTTC	CAWSGLAGERSSYNEQFF
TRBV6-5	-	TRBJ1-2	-	TGTGCCAGCAGTTACGTGGGAAGGGGCAACTATGGCTACACCTTC	CASSYVGRGNYGYTF
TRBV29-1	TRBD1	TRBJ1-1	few	TGCAGCGCAGACAGGGCGGGCGCTGAAGCTTTCTTT	CSADRAGAEAFF
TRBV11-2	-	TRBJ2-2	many	TGTGCCAGCAGCGTCCGGGACATCCGGACCGGGGAGCTGTTTTTT	CASSVRDIRTGELFF
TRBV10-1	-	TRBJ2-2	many	TGCGCCAGCAGTGTGTTCAGGGTAACCGGGGAGCTGTTTTTT	CASSVFRVTGELFF
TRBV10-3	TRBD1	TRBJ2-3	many	TGTGCCATCAGTGACCCCCTAGACGGACAGGGGTTAGATACGCAGTATTTT	CAISDPLDGQGLDTQYF
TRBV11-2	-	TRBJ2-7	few	TGTGCCAGCAGCCATCGGGGAGTCGGGCACTTC	CASSHRGVGHF
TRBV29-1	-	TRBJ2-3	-	TGCAGCGTTGAACCTACAGGGACGCGGACGCAGTATTTT	CSVEPTGTRTQYF
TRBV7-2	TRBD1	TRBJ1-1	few	TGTGCCAGCAGCTTAATGTCGCAGTACAGGGGGCCCACGGCTTTCTTT	CASSLMSQYRGPTAFF
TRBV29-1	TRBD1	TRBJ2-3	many	TGCAGCGCTGACGGACAGGGGGGAGCAGATACGCAGTATTTT	CSADGQGGADTQYF
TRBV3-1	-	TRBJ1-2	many	TGTGCCAGCAGCCCCCCCGGTGGTGGCTACACCTTC	CASSPPGGGYTF
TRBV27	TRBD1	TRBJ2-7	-	TGTGCCAGCAGTCGCTTTACCGGGACAGGGGGCCTCGAGCAGTACTTC	CASSRFTGTGGLEQYF
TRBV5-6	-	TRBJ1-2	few	TGTGCCAGCAGCTCGGGGGCCGCTCCTGTCAGGTACACCTTC	CASSSGAAPVRYTF
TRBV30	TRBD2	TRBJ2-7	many	TGTGCCTGGAGACTAGCGGGGGGTTTCTACGAGCAGTACTTC	CAWRLAGGFYEQYF
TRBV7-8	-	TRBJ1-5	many	TGTGCCAGCAGCTTTGAGGGGCCGAATCAGCCCCAGCATTTT	CASSFEGPNQPQHF
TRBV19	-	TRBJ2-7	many	TGTGCCAGTAGTAGAGACAGAGACTACGAGCAGTACTTC	CASSRDRDYEQYF
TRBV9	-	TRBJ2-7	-	TGTGCCAGTGGACAGCCCTACGAGCAGTACTTC	CASGQPYEQYF
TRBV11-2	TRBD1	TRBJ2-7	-	TGTGCCAGCAGCCCCCTCCGGGACAGCTCCTACGAGCAGTACTTC	CASSPLRDSSYEQYF
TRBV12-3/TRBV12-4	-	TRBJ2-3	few	TGTGCCAGCAGTTTAGGATGGGTTGATACGCAGTATTTT	CASSLGWVDTQYF
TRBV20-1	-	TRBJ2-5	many	TGCACCCTAGGGGATCGAGAGACCCAGTACTTC	CTLGDRETQYF
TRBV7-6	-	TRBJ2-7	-	TGTGCCAGCAGCAAAGGACAGTCCTACGAGCAGTACTTC	CASSKGQSYEQYF
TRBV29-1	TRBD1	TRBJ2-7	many	TGCAGCGTTGAAAATCAGGGGGCCTCCTACGAGCAGTACTTC	CSVENQGASYEQYF
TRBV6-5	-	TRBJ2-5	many	TGTGCCCCCCCCTCGGTGGGGAGAGAGACCCAGTACTTC	CAPPSVGRETQYF
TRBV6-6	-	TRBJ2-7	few	TGTGCCAGCAGTACTCAGGGAAACGAGCAGTACTTC	CASSTQGNEQYF
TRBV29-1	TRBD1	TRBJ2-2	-	TGCAGCGTAGCCTCCACAGGGGGAGGTGGCGGGGAGCTGTTTTTT	CSVASTGGGGGELFF
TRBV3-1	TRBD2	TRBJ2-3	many	TGTGCCAGCAGCCAAGGGCTTCGACTAGCTTTAGCAGATACGCAGTATTTT	CASSQGLRLALADTQYF
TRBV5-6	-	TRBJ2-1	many	TGTGCCAGCAGCACTCAGGGGTGGTCATTGGATGAGCAGTTCTTC	CASSTQGWSLDEQFF
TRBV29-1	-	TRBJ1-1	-	TGCAGCGTCGACGGAGGGATGAACACTGAAGCTTTCTTT	CSVDGGMNTEAFF
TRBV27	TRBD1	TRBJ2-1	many	TGTGCCAGCAGGCGGACAGGGAAAAGCTCCTACAATGAGCAGTTCTTC	CASRRTGKSSYNEQFF
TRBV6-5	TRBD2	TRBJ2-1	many	TGTGCCAGCAGCCAACAAGCGGGGGCGGGGAATGAGCAGTTCTTC	CASSQQAGAGNEQFF
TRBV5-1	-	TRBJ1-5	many	TGCGCCAGCAGCTTGACAGGGCTCAACGGCAATCAGCCCCAGCATTTT	CASSLTGLNGNQPQHF
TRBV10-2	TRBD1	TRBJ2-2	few	TGCGCCACCTCCAAGGGGGCAAGTTTCGGGGAGCTGTTTTTT	CATSKGASFGELFF
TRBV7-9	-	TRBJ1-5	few	TGTGCCAGCAGCTACGGGAGAGATAGCAATCAGCCCCAGCATTTT	CASSYGRDSNQPQHF
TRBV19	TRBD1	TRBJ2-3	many	TGTGCCAGTAGTAGCAGACAGGGGACAGATACGCAGTATTTT	CASSSRQGTDTQYF
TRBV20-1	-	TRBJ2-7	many	TGCAGTGCTAGCCGGGGGGCCCTCCGCTACGAGCAGTACTTC	CSASRGALRYEQYF
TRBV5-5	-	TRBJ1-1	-	TGTGCCACCGGGGTCAGGGGTCCTGACCGGAACACTGAAGCTTTCTTT	CATGVRGPDRNTEAFF
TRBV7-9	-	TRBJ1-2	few	TGTGCCAGCAGCCCAAGGGGGGGGTCATGGAGCTACACCTTC	CASSPRGGSWSYTF